These 3 T cell receptor beta chains share one sample of origin, sequenced in a study of blood T cells in healthy people across ages. Through a sample-barcoded 5' primer and a J-beta primer mix, a second PCR was run for about 6 to 12 cycles. TCRdb reanalysed the 5' RACE reads using MiXCR and keeps one entry per CDR3 protein. The sample yields some 900,000 distinct CDR3 sequences, 29% seen once. The sequencing sample was made of blood. These receptors originate from an elderly woman in good health.

As concerns this clonotype: Possible read error: a much larger clone is one base away. The chain couples TRBV2 to TRBJ2-7, with unresolved D. CDR1 and CDR2 (germline): SNHLY, FYNNEI. V was cut by 6 bases and J by 6 bases, with 9 bases left in between. The CDR3 totals 11 residues. CDR3 residues: CASRERVEQYF. The DNA of the CDR3 is TGTGCCAGCAGGGAAAGGGTCGAGCAGTACTTC.

This clonotype came up a few times. This rearrangement joins TRBV6-2 or TRBV6-3 to TRBJ2-7; no clear D. Trimming left V 5 bases short and J 2 bases short, with 13 bases between. Germline values: CDR1 MNHEY, CDR2 SVGEGT. This CDR3 contains 14 residues. This chain's CDR3 is CASSPLLDPYEQYF. The CDR3 nucleotides are TGTGCCAGCAGTCCCCTTCTGGACCCCTACGAGCAGTACTTC.

About this clonotype itself: An end of the junction does not agree with germline; a read error may underlie this. The V call is TRBV12-3 or TRBV12-4, the J call TRBJ2-3; 9 nucleotides agree with TRBD1. The CDR3 loop spans 15 amino acids. The CDR3, as DNA: TGTGCCAGCAGTTTCTCTACAGGGGGCACAGATACGCAATATTTT. Translating it yields CASSFSTGGTDTQYF.